The 23 T cell receptor beta chains below all came from one sample that was sequenced in a study of cytomegalovirus exposure and HLA in healthy donors. Repertoires were generated with immunoSEQ multiplex PCR, while TCRdb's copy carries only in-frame clones and drops some. Here the sample spans about 200,000 clones, about 81% being singletons. Specimen: PBMCs. The receptors here all came from a woman aged 30 to 39 in good health and CMV-seronegative.

This chain joins TRBV29-1 and TRBJ2-5; TRBD2 agrees at 9 bases. This CDR3 contains 13 residues. The J segment lost 8 bases and the V segment lost 5 bases, leaving 9 bases of the junction unmatched. The V gene's germline CDR1 is SQVTM and CDR2 ANQGSEA. CDR3 sequence reads: CSVPAGTSLTQYF. CDR3 DNA sequence: TGCAGCGTTCCGGCCGGGACTAGCTTAACCCAGTACTTC.

This chain connects TRBV27 to TRBJ2-6; D gene uncertain. CDR1 and CDR2 (germline): MNHEY, SMNVEV (reference sequence). V lost 5 bases and J lost 1, with 12 bases in between. CDR3 length: 16 amino acids. The CDR3 protein is CASSNPGHSGANVLTF. DNA for the CDR3: TGTGCCAGCAGTAACCCAGGTCATTCTGGGGCCAACGTCCTGACTTTC.

CDR3 in DNA: TGCGCCAGCAGCCCCGGGGGTTCTGGGTACGAGCAGTACTTC. Translating gives CASSPGGSGYEQYF. V and J are TRBV5-1 and TRBJ2-7, with a possible D match to TRBD2 (6 bases). Trimming removed 4 bases from V and 4 bases from J, with 15 bases in between. Germline CDR1 is SGHRS and CDR2 is YFSETQ. The CDR3 totals 14 residues.

The chain carries TRBV9 and TRBJ1-4; 7 nucleotides align to TRBD1. J lost 4 bases, V lost 3 bases, and 3 bases had no gene match. Germline CDR1 SGDLS, CDR2 YYNGEE. CDR3 length equals 14 residues. DNA of the CDR3: TGTGCCAGCAGCGCCGGGACAGTTAATGAAAAACTGTTTTTT. This encodes CASSAGTVNEKLFF.

The CDR3 nucleotides read TGCGCCAGCAGCCGTGGGACAGGAGAACCCTATGGCTACACCTTC. It is translated as CASSRGTGEPYGYTF. The genes are TRBV5-1 and TRBJ1-2; TRBD1 aligns across 8 bases. From germline, CDR1 is SGHRS and CDR2 YFSETQ. This CDR3 is 15 amino acids long. V lost 4 bases to trimming and J lost 4 bases; unmatched junction nucleotides: 9. The full variable domain, its missing parts supplied by reference TRBV5-1 and TRBJ1-2, is KAGVTQTPRYLIKTRGQQVTLSCSPISGHRSVSWYQQTPGQGLQFLFEYFSETQRNKGNFPGRFSGRQFSNSRSEMNVSTLELGDSALYLCASSRGTGEPYGYTFGSGTRLTVV.

The J gene is TRBJ1-1, the V gene TRBV5-1; D uncertain. CDR1 and CDR2 (germline): SGHRS, YFSETQ. This CDR3 is built from 15 residues. Trimming stripped 0 bases from V and 6 bases from J, with 15 bases between. CDR3 in amino acids: CASSLAVLRGSEAFF. The CDR3 DNA sequence: TGCGCCAGCAGCTTGGCCGTCCTGAGAGGCTCTGAAGCTTTCTTT. The full variable domain, with the rest looked up from reference TRBV5-1 and TRBJ1-1, is KAGVTQTPRYLIKTRGQQVTLSCSPISGHRSVSWYQQTPGQGLQFLFEYFSETQRNKGNFPGRFSGRQFSNSRSEMNVSTLELGDSALYLCASSLAVLRGSEAFFGQGTRLTVV.

This clone was seen a few times. This CDR3 is CASSSDRGTDTQYF. The CDR3, as DNA: TGTGCCAGCAGTTCCGACAGGGGGACAGATACGCAGTATTTT. The chain joins TRBV27 to TRBJ2-3; 9 bases agree with TRBD1. This CDR3 is built from 14 residues. The ends lost 4 bases at V and 3 bases at J; junction bases unmatched: 2. The germline V gene has CDR1 MNHEY and CDR2 SMNVEV (reference sequence).

The table lists this clone with a few counts. The chain carries TRBV2 and TRBJ1-2; TRBD1 agrees at 7 bases. This CDR3 is 14 amino acids long. V shed 4 bases, J shed 0 bases, and the junction held 2 bases outside the gene matches. In germline, CDR1 is SNHLY, CDR2 FYNNEI. In nucleotides, the CDR3 is TGTGCCAGCAGTGGGGACAGCTCTAACTATGGCTACACCTTC. Its protein is CASSGDSSNYGYTF.

The V gene is TRBV15, the J gene TRBJ1-1; D remains unclear. There are 15 residues in the CDR3. Germline CDR1 and CDR2: LNHNV and YYDKDF (reference sequence). The ends were cut back, 0 bases at V and 6 bases at J, with 14 bases in the middle. The CDR3 DNA reads TGTGCCACCAGCAGAGATCCCCCGGCGAGGGCTGAAGCTTTCTTT. Residues: CATSRDPPARAEAFF.

The chain combines TRBV19 with TRBJ1-5; D might be TRBD1 (6 bases). Germline V CDR1 and CDR2: LNHDA, SQIVND (reference sequence). With 5 bases removed from V and 1 base from J, the gap between germline ends came to 21 bases. The CDR3 sequence is 18 residues long. CDR3 coding DNA: TGTGCCAGTAGTCGTCGGGGAGGGGGGGAATGGAGCAATCAGCCCCAGCATTTT. Amino acids: CASSRRGGGEWSNQPQHF.

The genes are TRBV6-1 and TRBJ1-2; D might be TRBD1 (5 bases). The CDR3 has 19 residues. Germline V gene data show CDR1 as MNHNS and CDR2 as SASEGT. The ends were cut back, 3 bases at V and 4 bases at J, with 27 bases in the middle. This CDR3 is CASSDRSAGGARLVYGYTF. The CDR3, as DNA: TGTGCCAGCAGTGACCGCTCGGCGGGAGGGGCTCGGTTAGTCTATGGCTACACCTTC.

This clone has only a few counts. The CDR3 here is CASRTISSGSPLHF. Here the CDR3 DNA reads TGTGCCAGCAGGACTATCTCCTCGGGTTCACCCCTCCACTTT. The chain employs TRBV6-1 and TRBJ1-6, with D hard to call. Germline lookup yields CDR1 MNHNS and CDR2 SASEGT. CDR3 length equals 14 residues. V was pared by 6 bases and J by 9 bases, with 15 bases between.

This chain uses TRBV27 with TRBJ1-1; weak D call: TRBD1 (5 bases). V was shortened by 3 bases and J by 0 bases, with 8 bases between the two germline ends. The CDR3 totals 14 residues. Germline CDR1 and CDR2: MNHEY and SMNVEV (reference sequence). The CDR3 region has the DNA TGTGCCAGCAGTTTTAGGGGCTTGAACACTGAAGCTTTCTTT. Its translation is CASSFRGLNTEAFF.

V and J are TRBV7-9 and TRBJ2-7, with a possible D match to TRBD2 (5 bases). Germline-derived CDR1 and CDR2 are SEHNR and FQNEAQ (reference sequence). This CDR3 spans 17 amino acids. The germline V and J ends were trimmed by 3 bases and 5 bases, with 23 bases remaining between them. CDR3 bases: TGTGCCAGCAGCTTGTTACCCGGGATACGGACTCCCCACGAGCAGTACTTC. This encodes CASSLLPGIRTPHEQYF.

The chain has TRBV6-1 and TRBJ2-1, with D perhaps TRBD1 (6 bases). V shed 8 bases and J shed 4 bases, with 15 bases lying between them. This CDR3 comprises 14 residues. Germline CDR1 is MNHNS and CDR2 is SASEGT. The CDR3 nucleotides are TGTGCCAGCTTAAAGGGGGATCTATACAATGAGCAGTTCTTC. It translates to CASLKGDLYNEQFF.

The chain has TRBV5-5 and TRBJ2-1, with 11 bases aligning to TRBD2. The V gene's germline CDR1 is SGHKS and CDR2 YYEKEE (reference sequence). The length of the CDR3 is 16 residues. Germline trimming cut 5 bases from V and 0 bases from J; bases unmatched to any gene: 4. CDR3 region: CASRPGTSGSYNEQFF. CDR3 in DNA: TGTGCCAGCAGACCCGGGACTAGCGGCTCCTACAATGAGCAGTTCTTC. The full variable domain, its missing parts supplied by reference TRBV5-5 and TRBJ2-1, is DAGVTQSPTHLIKTRGQQVTLRCSPISGHKSVSWYQQVLGQGPQFIFQYYEKEERGRGNFPDRFSARQFPNYSSELNVNALLLGDSALYLCASRPGTSGSYNEQFFGPGTRLTVL.

The chain combines TRBV7-2 with TRBJ1-1, with D unresolved. Germline-derived CDR1 and CDR2 are SGHTA and FQGNSA. There are 11 residues in the CDR3. Trimming took 5 bases from V and 8 from J, leaving 9 bases between them. DNA of the CDR3: TGTGCCAGCAGCCCCTTCGGGGAAGCTTTCTTT. Its protein product is CASSPFGEAFF.

This clone was counted once. V gene TRBV7-8 combines with J gene TRBJ2-2, with 7 bases matching TRBD1. The CDR3 is 16 residues long. V dropped 1 base and J dropped 3; count of bases not matched to a gene: 5. Germline CDR1 and CDR2: SGHVS and FQNEAQ. The CDR3 bases are TGTGCCAGCAGCTTAGTTACAGGGGATGACACCGGGGAGCTGTTTTTT. It yields the protein CASSLVTGDDTGELFF.

The rearrangement links TRBV6-1 to TRBJ2-2; TRBD1 aligns across 8 bases. CDR3 size: 14 residues. V dropped 1 base and J dropped 5; count of bases not matched to a gene: 0. CDR1 MNHNS and CDR2 SASEGT come from the germline V gene. The CDR3 DNA reads as TGTGCCAGCAGTGAAGACAGGGGGACCGGGGAGCTGTTTTTT. This gives the protein CASSEDRGTGELFF.

In its sample, this clone was seen a few times. The rearrangement joins TRBV6-5 to TRBJ2-2, with 8 bases fitting TRBD2. There are 16 residues in the CDR3. V trimming: 3 bases; J trimming: 6 bases; junction bases outside the gene matches: 9. CDR1 MNHEY and CDR2 SVGAGI come from the germline V gene. The chain's CDR3 is CASSYESRTSPGELFF. CDR3 bases: TGTGCCAGCAGTTATGAATCCAGGACTAGCCCCGGGGAGCTGTTTTTT.

This clone came up a few times. This chain connects TRBV6-5 to TRBJ2-2, with D possibly matching TRBD1 (6 bases). With 4 bases removed from V and 4 bases from J, the gap between germline ends came to 16 bases. Germline-derived CDR1 and CDR2 are MNHEY and SVGAGI. The CDR3 has 16 residues. CDR3 sequence (DNA): TGTGCCAGCAGTTGGGGGACACCTCGAATCACCGGGGAGCTGTTTTTT. Its protein is CASSWGTPRITGELFF.

This clone occurred a few times. The CDR3 protein is CASSQDLNGQGGKLFF. The CDR3 coding sequence is TGCGCCAGCAGCCAAGATTTAAACGGACAGGGAGGAAAACTGTTTTTT. The V and J genes are TRBV4-1 and TRBJ1-4; 8 bases are shared with TRBD1. CDR3 size: 16 residues. V lost 0 bases to trimming and J lost 10 bases; unmatched junction nucleotides: 10. The V gene's germline CDR1 is MGHRA and CDR2 YSYEKL.

The chain uses TRBV30 and TRBJ1-2, with 7 bases fitting TRBD1. CDR1 GTSNPN and CDR2 SVGIG come from the germline V gene (reference sequence). Trimming at V came to 3 bases and at J to 8 bases, leaving 9 bases not matched to a gene. The CDR3 consists of 13 residues. CDR3 protein: CAWRRGQVYGYTF. Written as DNA, the CDR3 is TGTGCCTGGAGGAGAGGACAGGTTTACGGCTACACCTTC.